Each of the 10 T cell receptor beta chains below was sequenced from the same sample in a study of T cells after yellow fever vaccination. TCRdb re-analysed the 5' RACE reads in MiXCR, keeping a single row per CDR3 protein. The profile shows around 360,000 distinct CDR3 sequences, 9.5% to 13% of them singletons. Here the sequenced sample was PBMCs, taken on the day of the first yellow fever vaccination. The receptors derive from a man aged 18 to 29 who received the YFV17D yellow fever vaccine.

The chain has TRBV21-1 and TRBJ2-1. TRBV21-1 is a documented pseudogene. The CDR3 is 19 amino acids. The CDR3 spells CATPRFFNSRWVFYNEQFF. CDR3 sequence (DNA): TGTGCCACCCCGAGATTTTTTAACAGCCGATGGGTTTTCTACAATGAGCAGTTCTTC.

This clonotype was found many times. The gene calls are TRBV12-3 or TRBV12-4 and TRBJ2-2, with D tentatively TRBD2 (6 bases). This CDR3 contains 15 residues. V was shortened by 5 bases and J by 3 bases, with 13 bases between the two germline ends. CDR3 nucleotide sequence: TGTGCCAGCAGTGCTAACCGGGACTACACCGGGGAGCTGTTTTTT. This codes for CASSANRDYTGELFF.

This clonotype was picked up a small number of times. This chain links TRBV7-9 with TRBJ2-7; D unclear. Germline V gives CDR1 SEHNR, CDR2 FQNEAQ (reference sequence). Deletions cut 7 bases from V and 5 bases from J, with 15 bases between. The CDR3 spans 13 residues. CDR3 sequence reads: CASNAGPPHEQYF. The CDR3 DNA is TGTGCCAGCAATGCCGGACCACCCCACGAGCAGTACTTC. The full variable domain, in which reference TRBV7-9 and TRBJ2-7 provide the parts outside the CDR3, is DTGVSQNPRHKITKRGQNVTFRCDPISEHNRLYWYRQTLGQGPEFLTYFQNEAQLEKSRLLSDRFSAERPKGSFSTLEIQRTEQGDSAMYLCASNAGPPHEQYFGPGTRLTVT.

The rearrangement joins TRBV7-6 to TRBJ2-2; possible D gene TRBD1, 6 bases. V gave up 3 bases and J gave up 4 bases, with 15 bases separating them. CDR1 is SGHVS, CDR2 FNYEAQ, per germline. The CDR3 length is 16 residues. The CDR3 DNA reads TGTGCCAGCAGCTTGGCCAGGGGTCCGTTCACCGGGGAGCTGTTTTTT. Protein product: CASSLARGPFTGELFF.

V gene TRBV10-2 combines with J gene TRBJ1-3, with 12 nucleotides matching TRBD1. V trimming: 6 bases; J trimming: 3 bases; junction bases outside the gene matches: 12. Germline CDR1 and CDR2: WSHSY and SAAADI. The CDR3 loop spans 18 amino acids. The CDR3 loop is CASRSGTGGLSGGNTIYF. DNA for the CDR3: TGCGCCAGCAGGTCCGGGACAGGGGGCCTCTCGGGTGGAAACACCATATATTTT.

This CDR3 reads CASSDPSGGRRVEETQYF. The CDR3 DNA reads as TGTGCCAGCAGCGATCCTAGCGGGGGGCGAAGGGTGGAAGAGACCCAGTACTTC. J is TRBJ2-5 and V is TRBV11-1, with TRBD2 matching 11 bases. The junction had 14 bases not matched to a gene; V was cut back by 5 bases and J by 3 bases. This CDR3 is 18 amino acids long. The V gene's germline CDR1 is SGHAT and CDR2 FQDESV (reference sequence).

This clonotype has more than one count but fewer than ten. The CDR3 nucleotides are TGCGCCAGCAGCTTGGTAGGGGGCCAAGAGACCCAGTACTTC. The encoded protein is CASSLVGGQETQYF. The chain links TRBV5-1 to TRBJ2-5, with D possibly being TRBD1 (6 bases). The CDR3 has 14 amino acids. Trimming stripped 0 bases from V and 1 base from J, with 7 bases between. Germline V gene data show CDR1 as SGHRS and CDR2 as YFSETQ.

As DNA, the CDR3 is TGCGCCAGCAGCTACCGACAGTTCTCCTACGAGCAGTACTTC. Protein product: CASSYRQFSYEQYF. The rearrangement joins TRBV5-1 to TRBJ2-7, with a possible D match to TRBD1 (5 bases). Germline values: CDR1 SGHRS, CDR2 YFSETQ. The V and J ends lost 3 bases and 0 bases respectively, with 10 bases between them. The CDR3 has 14 amino acids.

The rearrangement links TRBV18 to TRBJ2-1; TRBD2 is a possible D gene (7 bases). CDR1 is KGHSH and CDR2 is LQKENI in the germline V gene. V shed 3 bases and J shed 5 bases, with 17 bases lying between them. This CDR3 spans 16 amino acids. The CDR3 region has the DNA TGTGCCAGCTCACCCGAAGGGGGGGGCAGGGACAATGAGCAGTTCTTC. Amino acids: CASSPEGGGRDNEQFF.

This clonotype was seen a handful of times. The chain has TRBV3-1 and TRBJ1-3, with 7 bases aligning to TRBD1. CDR1 and CDR2 from the germline V gene are LGHDT and YNNKEL (reference sequence). V shed 5 bases, J shed 2 bases, and the junction held 3 bases outside the gene matches. The CDR3 has 14 residues. CDR3 in amino acids: CASSDDRAGNTIYF. The CDR3 DNA is TGTGCCAGCAGCGATGACAGGGCTGGAAACACCATATATTTT.